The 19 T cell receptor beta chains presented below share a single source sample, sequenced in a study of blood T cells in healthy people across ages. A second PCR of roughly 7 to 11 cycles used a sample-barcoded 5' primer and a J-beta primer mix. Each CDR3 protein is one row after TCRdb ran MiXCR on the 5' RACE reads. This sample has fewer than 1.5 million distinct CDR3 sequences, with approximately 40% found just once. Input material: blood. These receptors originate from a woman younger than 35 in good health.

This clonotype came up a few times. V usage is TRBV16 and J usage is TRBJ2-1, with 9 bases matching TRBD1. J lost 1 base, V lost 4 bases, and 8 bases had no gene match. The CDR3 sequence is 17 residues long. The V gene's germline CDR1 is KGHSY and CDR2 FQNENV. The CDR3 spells CASSPYMGQGSYNEQFF. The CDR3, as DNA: TGTGCCAGCAGCCCATACATGGGACAGGGATCCTACAATGAGCAGTTCTTC.

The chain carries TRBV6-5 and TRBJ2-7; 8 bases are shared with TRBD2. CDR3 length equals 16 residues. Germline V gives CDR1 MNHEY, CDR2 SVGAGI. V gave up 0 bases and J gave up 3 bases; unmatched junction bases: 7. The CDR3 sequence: CASSYSITSGLYEQYF. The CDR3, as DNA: TGTGCCAGCAGTTACTCGATTACTAGCGGCCTCTACGAGCAGTACTTC.

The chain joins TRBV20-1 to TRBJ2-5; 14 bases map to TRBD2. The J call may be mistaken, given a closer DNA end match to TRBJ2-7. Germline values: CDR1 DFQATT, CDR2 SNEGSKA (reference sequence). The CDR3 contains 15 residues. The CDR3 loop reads CSARPGLAGEYEQYF. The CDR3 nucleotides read TGCAGTGCTAGACCGGGACTAGCGGGAGAGTACGAGCAGTACTTC.

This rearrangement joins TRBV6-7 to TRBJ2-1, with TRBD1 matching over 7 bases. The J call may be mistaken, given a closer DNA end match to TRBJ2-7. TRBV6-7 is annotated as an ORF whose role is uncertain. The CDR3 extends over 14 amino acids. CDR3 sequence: CASRLTGNYNEQYF. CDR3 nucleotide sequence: TGTGCCAGCAGATTGACAGGGAACTACAATGAGCAGTACTTC.

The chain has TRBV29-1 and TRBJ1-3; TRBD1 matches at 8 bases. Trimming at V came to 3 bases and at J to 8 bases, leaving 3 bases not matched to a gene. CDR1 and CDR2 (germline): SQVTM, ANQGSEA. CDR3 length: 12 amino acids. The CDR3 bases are TGCAGCGTTGATACAGGGGGGGACACCATATATTTT. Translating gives CSVDTGGDTIYF.

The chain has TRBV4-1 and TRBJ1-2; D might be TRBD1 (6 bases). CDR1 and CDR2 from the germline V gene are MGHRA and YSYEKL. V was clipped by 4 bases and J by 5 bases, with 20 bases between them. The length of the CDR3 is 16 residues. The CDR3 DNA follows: TGCGCCAGCAGCCCGGAGGGGGTCGTAGCAGGGTATGGCTACACCTTC. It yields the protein CASSPEGVVAGYGYTF.

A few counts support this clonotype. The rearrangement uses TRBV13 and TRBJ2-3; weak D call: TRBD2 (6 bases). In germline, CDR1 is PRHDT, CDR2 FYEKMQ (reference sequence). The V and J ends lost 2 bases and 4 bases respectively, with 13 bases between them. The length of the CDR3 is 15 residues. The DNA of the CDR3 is TGTGCCAGCAGCTTACGACTAGACGGGCCAGATACGCAGTATTTT. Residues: CASSLRLDGPDTQYF.

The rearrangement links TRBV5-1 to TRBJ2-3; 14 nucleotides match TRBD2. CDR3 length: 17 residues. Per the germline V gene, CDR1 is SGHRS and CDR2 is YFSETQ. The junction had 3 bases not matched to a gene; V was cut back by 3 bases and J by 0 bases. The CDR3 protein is CASSWGTSGSSTDTQYF. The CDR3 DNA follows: TGCGCCAGCAGCTGGGGGACTAGCGGGAGTAGCACAGATACGCAGTATTTT.

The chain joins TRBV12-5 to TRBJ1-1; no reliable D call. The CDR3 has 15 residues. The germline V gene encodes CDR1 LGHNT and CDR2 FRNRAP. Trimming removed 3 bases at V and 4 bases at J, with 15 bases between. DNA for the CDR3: TGTGCTAGTGGTTTCGACGCCTATCGGGGCACTGAAGCTTTCTTT. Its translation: CASGFDAYRGTEAFF.

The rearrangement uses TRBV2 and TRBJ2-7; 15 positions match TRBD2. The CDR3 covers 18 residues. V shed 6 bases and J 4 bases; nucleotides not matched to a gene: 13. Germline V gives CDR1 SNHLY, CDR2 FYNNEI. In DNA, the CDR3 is TGTGCCAGCAGCCACGGACTAGCGGGGGGGGATACTTTTTACGAGCAGTACTTC. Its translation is CASSHGLAGGDTFYEQYF.

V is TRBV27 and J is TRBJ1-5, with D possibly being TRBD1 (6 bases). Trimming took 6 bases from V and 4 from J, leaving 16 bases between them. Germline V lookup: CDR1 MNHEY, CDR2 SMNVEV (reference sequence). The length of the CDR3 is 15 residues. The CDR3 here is CASSTLQGGNQPQHF. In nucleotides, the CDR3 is TGTGCCAGCAGCACCCTACAGGGAGGGAATCAGCCCCAGCATTTT.

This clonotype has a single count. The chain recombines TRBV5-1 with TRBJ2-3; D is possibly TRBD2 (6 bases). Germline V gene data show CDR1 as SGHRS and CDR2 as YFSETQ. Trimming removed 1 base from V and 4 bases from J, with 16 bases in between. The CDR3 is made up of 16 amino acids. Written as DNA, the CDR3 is TGCGCCAGCAGCTTGTGCAGGGACTCGAGGGCAGATACGCAGTATTTT. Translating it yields CASSLCRDSRADTQYF.

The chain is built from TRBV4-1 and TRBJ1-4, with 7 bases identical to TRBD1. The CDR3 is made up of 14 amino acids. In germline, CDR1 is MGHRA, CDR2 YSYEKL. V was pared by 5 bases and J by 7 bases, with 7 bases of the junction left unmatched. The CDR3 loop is CASSNRQGAEKLFF. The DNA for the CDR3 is TGCGCCAGCAGCAATAGACAGGGCGCTGAAAAACTGTTTTTT.

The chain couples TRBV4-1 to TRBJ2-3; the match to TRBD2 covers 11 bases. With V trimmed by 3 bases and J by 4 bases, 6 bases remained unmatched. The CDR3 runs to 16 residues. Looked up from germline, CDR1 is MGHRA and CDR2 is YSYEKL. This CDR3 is CASSHVTSGKPDTQYF. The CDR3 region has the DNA TGCGCCAGCAGCCACGTGACTAGCGGGAAGCCAGATACGCAGTATTTT.

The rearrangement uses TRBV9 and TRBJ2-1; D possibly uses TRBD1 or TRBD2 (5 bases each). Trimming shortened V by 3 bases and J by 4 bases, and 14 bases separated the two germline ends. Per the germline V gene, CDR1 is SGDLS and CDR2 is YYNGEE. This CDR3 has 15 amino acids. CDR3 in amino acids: CASSGTGTSYNEQFF. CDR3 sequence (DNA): TGTGCCAGCAGCGGAACCGGGACCTCTTACAATGAGCAGTTCTTC.

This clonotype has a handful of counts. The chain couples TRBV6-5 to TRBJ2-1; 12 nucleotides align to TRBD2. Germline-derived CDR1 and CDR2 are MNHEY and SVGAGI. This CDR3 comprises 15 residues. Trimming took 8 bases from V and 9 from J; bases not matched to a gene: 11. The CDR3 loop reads CASGAGTSGSTEQFF. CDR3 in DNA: TGTGCCAGCGGAGCTGGGACTAGCGGGTCTACTGAGCAGTTCTTC.

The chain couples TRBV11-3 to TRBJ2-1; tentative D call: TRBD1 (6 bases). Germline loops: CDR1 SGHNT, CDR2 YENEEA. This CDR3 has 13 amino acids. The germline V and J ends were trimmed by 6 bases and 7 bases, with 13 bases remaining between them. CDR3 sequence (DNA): TGTGCCAGCAGGAAACAGGGTCAAAATGAGCAGTTCTTC. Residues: CASRKQGQNEQFF.

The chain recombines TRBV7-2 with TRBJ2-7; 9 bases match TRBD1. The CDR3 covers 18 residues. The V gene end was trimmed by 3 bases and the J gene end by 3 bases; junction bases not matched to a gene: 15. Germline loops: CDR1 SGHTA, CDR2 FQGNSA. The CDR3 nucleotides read TGTGCCAGCAGCTTGGACCGGACAGGGGCCAGCCTCTTCTACGAGCAGTACTTC. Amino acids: CASSLDRTGASLFYEQYF.

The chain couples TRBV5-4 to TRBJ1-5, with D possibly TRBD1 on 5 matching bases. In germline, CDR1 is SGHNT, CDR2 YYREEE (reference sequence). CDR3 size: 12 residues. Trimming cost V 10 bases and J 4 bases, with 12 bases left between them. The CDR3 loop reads CAAGGTNQPQHF. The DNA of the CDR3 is TGTGCCGCGGGGGGAACTAATCAGCCCCAGCATTTT.